This TCR beta chain was captured in a study of T-cell reconstitution after alpha-beta-depleted transplantation in children. Trimming shortened V by 4 bases and J by 5 bases, and 8 bases separated the two germline ends. The CDR3 has 12 amino acids. Germline CDR1 is LNHNV and CDR2 is YYDKDF (reference sequence). Molecular barcoding with unique molecular identifiers was used for the TCRbeta library. One entry per CDR3 protein, called by TCRdb with MiXCR from the PCR reads. The sample gives some 500,000 distinct CDR3 sequences, approximately 16% of which show up once; 2.5% to 3.5% is in the top ten. The gene calls are TRBV15 and TRBJ2-5, with D perhaps matching TRBD1 (6 bases). This TCR derives from a human donor who donated a stem cell graft to a child with acute lymphoblastic leukemia. Material: PBMCs from the stem cell graft donor, obtained from the stem cell graft. The CDR3 loop is CATSKGEETQYF. CDR3 nucleotide sequence: TGTGCCACCAGCAAGGGGGAGGAGACCCAGTACTTC.